This TCR beta chain was obtained from a study of T cell responses to AZD1222 COVID-19 vaccine. At the level of the study: Second doses at about 4 or about 12 weeks were pooled.

The study's findings and limits: Clonal diversity was possibly underestimated, and white British individuals and females predominated among donors. Regions left unmutated in variants are reportedly the target of nearly half of spike-specific TCRs. Spike-specific TCR depth and breadth grew after two AZD1222 doses.

Libraries were prepared by immunoSEQ multiplex PCR; TCRdb keeps only in-frame clonotypes and omits some of them. The sample contains 75,000 to 100,000 clones, around 88% of which appear only once. The CDR3 is made up of 17 amino acids. J lost 2 bases, V lost 4 bases, and 13 bases had no gene match. CDR1 is KGHSH, CDR2 LQKENI, per germline. This clone was found a few times. Its antigen is as yet unknown. The sequences come from peripheral blood, collected on day 0 of AZD1222 vaccination. The sequence derives from an adult in good health. V gene TRBV18 combines with J gene TRBJ1-2; 7 positions match TRBD1. The CDR3 spells CASSRARGAIPNYGYTF. In nucleotides, the CDR3 is TGTGCCAGCTCACGAGCCAGGGGGGCGATCCCCAACTATGGCTACACCTTC. Full variable domain (missing parts from reference TRBV18 and TRBJ1-2): NAGVMQNPRHLVRRRGQEARLRCSPMKGHSHVYWYRQLPEEGLKFMVYLQKENIIDESGMPKERFSAEFPKEGPSILRIQQVVRGDSAAYFCASSRARGAIPNYGYTFGSGTRLTVV.